The 16 T cell receptor beta chains listed next were all sequenced from one sample in a study of OX40 agonist ivuxolimab in advanced cancers. Sequencing was performed with immunoSEQ multiplex PCR; in TCRdb, only in-frame clones are kept and a portion is missing. Among approximately 100,000 clones, roughly nine tenths were seen once, and the ten largest hold 0.4% to 0.65%. The sample was CD4+ or CD8+ T cells sorted from blood, taken in a trial of the OX40 agonist ivuxolimab. The source of these receptors is an adult with an advanced solid tumor such as melanoma, head and neck, liver or kidney cancer.

This chain connects TRBV7-9 to TRBJ1-4, with TRBD1 matching 7 bases. V was clipped by 3 bases and J by 6 bases; unmatched bases: 4. CDR1 and CDR2 (germline): SEHNR, FQNEAQ (reference sequence). This CDR3 is built from 14 residues. In nucleotides, the CDR3 is TGTGCCAGCAGCTTCCGACAGGGAGATGAAAAACTGTTTTTT. Protein: CASSFRQGDEKLFF.

This chain uses TRBV11-3 with TRBJ1-1, with 7 bases aligning to TRBD1. The junction had 9 bases not matched to a gene; V was cut back by 4 bases and J by 4 bases. This CDR3 contains 15 residues. In germline, CDR1 is SGHNT, CDR2 YENEEA. Written as DNA, the CDR3 is TGTGCCAGCAGCTCCTCAGGGGGGGGAGGCACTGAAGCTTTCTTT. This gives the protein CASSSSGGGGTEAFF.

V usage is TRBV6-6 and J usage is TRBJ2-3, with D hard to call. V lost 6 bases and J 5 bases, leaving 6 bases between the germline ends. The V gene's germline CDR1 is MNHNY and CDR2 SVGAGI (reference sequence). This CDR3 is 11 amino acids long. Here the CDR3 reads CASRYGDTQYF. The CDR3 coding sequence is TGTGCCAGCAGATATGGAGATACGCAGTATTTT.

The chain uses TRBV27 and TRBJ1-6; D may be TRBD1 (5 bases). Per germline, CDR1 MNHEY and CDR2 SMNVEV (reference sequence). V shed 1 base and J shed 6 bases, with 7 bases lying between them. The CDR3 totals 14 residues. CDR3 protein: CASSLYRFNSPLHF. The CDR3 DNA reads as TGTGCCAGCAGTTTATACAGGTTTAATTCACCCCTCCACTTT.

The J gene is TRBJ2-3, the V gene TRBV4-2; 10 bases agree with TRBD2. The CDR3 consists of 17 residues. Germline values: CDR1 LGHNA, CDR2 YNFKEQ. The junction had 12 bases not matched to a gene; V was cut back by 2 bases and J by 7 bases. The CDR3 sequence is CASSQYRDSGGAYTQYF. The CDR3 DNA sequence: TGTGCCAGCAGCCAATACCGCGACAGCGGGGGGGCGTATACGCAGTATTTT.

The chain carries TRBV10-3 and TRBJ2-2; 9 positions match TRBD1. The length of the CDR3 is 16 residues. The germline V gene encodes CDR1 ENHRY and CDR2 SYGVKD. V was clipped by 3 bases and J by 5 bases; unmatched bases: 7. CDR3 coding DNA: TGTGCCATCAGTGATCGGGGGACAGGGAGAACCGGGGAGCTGTTTTTT. It yields the protein CAISDRGTGRTGELFF.

The J gene is TRBJ2-2, the V gene TRBV5-8; D possibly matches TRBD1 or TRBD2 (5 bases each). The V and J ends lost 5 bases and 1 base respectively, with 12 bases between them. Germline V gene lookup returns CDR1 SGHTS and CDR2 YDEGEE. The CDR3 sequence is 15 residues long. The CDR3 is CASSPGRLNTGELFF. CDR3 coding DNA: TGTGCCAGCAGTCCGGGACGGCTGAACACCGGGGAGCTGTTTTTT.

The chain couples TRBV7-8 to TRBJ1-1; D unresolved. Trimming shortened V by 4 bases and J by 8 bases, and 17 bases separated the two germline ends. The CDR3 has 14 residues. CDR1 is SGHVS, CDR2 FQNEAQ, per germline. Written as DNA, the CDR3 is TGTGCCAGCAGCTCCTACTTGATAGAGCGAGAAGCTTTCTTT. Translation gives CASSSYLIEREAFF.

V and J are TRBV6-5 and TRBJ2-2; perhaps D is TRBD1 or TRBD2 (5 bases each). The CDR3 covers 12 residues. V dropped 6 bases and J dropped 10 bases, with 12 bases sitting between them. Germline V gene lookup returns CDR1 MNHEY and CDR2 SVGAGI. CDR3 nucleotides: TGTGCCAGCAGCCAGGGACGTTCGGAGCTGTTTTTT. Translation: CASSQGRSELFF.

J is TRBJ2-3 and V is TRBV18, with no clear D. CDR3 length: 15 amino acids. Germline V gene lookup returns CDR1 KGHSH and CDR2 LQKENI. V lost 6 bases and J 1 base, leaving 14 bases between the germline ends. CDR3 in DNA: TGTGCCAGCTCTCCCCCCTCACGCGGCACAGATACGCAGTATTTT. Protein: CASSPPSRGTDTQYF.

This clone has just one count. The chain uses TRBV7-2 and TRBJ1-4, with D perhaps matching TRBD1 (6 bases). This CDR3 region has 14 residues. Trimming took 1 base from V and 8 from J, leaving 11 bases between them. Per germline, CDR1 SGHTA and CDR2 FQGNSA. The CDR3 protein is CASSLEQGGEKLFF. In DNA, the CDR3 is TGTGCCAGCAGCTTAGAACAGGGTGGGGAAAAACTGTTTTTT.

The rearrangement uses TRBV18 and TRBJ2-3; 7 nucleotides align to TRBD1. With V trimmed by 3 bases and J by 6 bases, 9 bases remained unmatched. CDR3 length equals 15 residues. Germline assignment: CDR1 KGHSH and CDR2 LQKENI. The CDR3 DNA reads as TGTGCCAGCTCACCCTCCGGTAAGGGGGCGGATACGCAGTATTTT. Translated: CASSPSGKGADTQYF.

The chain employs TRBV6-5 and TRBJ1-2, with 7 bases identical to TRBD1. Germline CDR1 is MNHEY and CDR2 is SVGAGI. V lost 2 bases, J lost 8 bases, and 11 bases stayed unmatched. This CDR3 contains 15 residues. In DNA form, the CDR3 reads TGTGCCAGCAGTTACGGTCGACAGGGCCCGGGGGGCTACACCTTC. Amino acids: CASSYGRQGPGGYTF.

The V call is TRBV11-2, the J call TRBJ2-7; 9 bases fit TRBD1. V shed 0 bases and J 3 bases; nucleotides not matched to a gene: 12. The CDR3 totals 18 residues. In germline, CDR1 is SGHAT, CDR2 FQNNGV. The CDR3 region has the DNA TGTGCCAGCAGCTTAGACCCCGGACAGGGGTGGACTGGCTACGAGCAGTACTTC. Its translation: CASSLDPGQGWTGYEQYF.

CDR3 in DNA: TGTGCCAGCAGCTTGGGGACTAGTGGGGTCCAAGAGACCCAGTACTTC. Its protein product is CASSLGTSGVQETQYF. This chain connects TRBV5-4 to TRBJ2-5; 7 bases line up with TRBD2. V gave up 0 bases and J gave up 1 base; unmatched junction bases: 6. Germline CDR1 reads SGHNT; CDR2 reads YYREEE (reference sequence). The CDR3 extends over 16 amino acids.

The chain combines TRBV5-1 with TRBJ1-2; D is perhaps TRBD1 (5 bases). There are 14 residues in the CDR3. V was clipped by 7 bases and J by 5 bases, with 18 bases between them. The germline V gene encodes CDR1 SGHRS and CDR2 YFSETQ. CDR3 sequence reads: CASGEGGGTYGYTF. DNA for the CDR3: TGCGCCAGCGGCGAGGGCGGGGGTACATATGGCTACACCTTC.